These 29 T cell receptor beta chains came from one sample sequenced in a study of T cell responses to AZD1222 COVID-19 vaccine. The repertoire was sequenced with immunoSEQ multiplex PCR; TCRdb's copy has only in-frame clones and lacks some. The sample holds fewer than 85,000 clones, 75% to 90% seen once. The source was peripheral blood, collected on day 0 of AZD1222 vaccination. Receptors originate from an adult in good health.

The chain joins TRBV6-5 to TRBJ1-2, with D possibly being TRBD1 (5 bases). Germline V lookup: CDR1 MNHEY, CDR2 SVGAGI. CDR3 length equals 14 residues. Trimming shortened V by 0 bases and J by 3 bases, and 8 bases separated the two germline ends. The CDR3 DNA follows: TGTGCCAGCAGTTACTCGACCAGGGACTATGGCTACACCTTC. The encoded protein is CASSYSTRDYGYTF.

This clone occurred once. The rearrangement links TRBV5-4 to TRBJ2-5; TRBD2 matches at 7 bases. Trimming cost V 2 bases and J 11 bases; bases outside gene matches: 18. The CDR3 covers 16 residues. Germline V gene lookup returns CDR1 SGHNT and CDR2 YYREEE (reference sequence). The CDR3 sequence: CASSFWSWGRVPAQYF. For the CDR3, the DNA is TGTGCCAGCAGCTTCTGGTCGTGGGGGAGGGTCCCGGCGCAGTACTTC.

This chain connects TRBV2 to TRBJ1-6; 7 positions match TRBD1. The germline gives CDR1 SNHLY, CDR2 FYNNEI. V lost 2 bases, J lost 5 bases, and 9 bases stayed unmatched. This CDR3 contains 17 residues. CDR3: CASSEIGAGQNNSPLHF. The CDR3 DNA is TGTGCCAGCAGTGAAATTGGCGCGGGACAGAATAATTCACCCCTCCACTTT.

CDR3 sequence reads: CASSTLTGQLDNYGYTF. The CDR3 nucleotides are TGTGCCAGTAGTACCCTCACTGGACAGCTAGATAACTATGGCTACACCTTC. V is TRBV19 and J is TRBJ1-2; tentative D call: TRBD1 (6 bases). The CDR3 covers 17 residues. The ends were cut back, 4 bases at V and 1 base at J, with 19 bases in the middle. Germline loops: CDR1 LNHDA, CDR2 SQIVND (reference sequence).

This rearrangement joins TRBV24-1 to TRBJ2-7; TRBD1 agrees at 7 bases. The trim removed 7 bases at V and 0 bases at J, leaving 5 bases unmatched. From germline, CDR1 is KGHDR and CDR2 SFDVKD. This CDR3 spans 14 amino acids. This CDR3 is CATSQGDSSYEQYF. The CDR3 DNA reads TGTGCCACCAGCCAAGGGGACAGCTCCTACGAGCAGTACTTC.

This clone was seen a single time. This rearrangement joins TRBV7-9 to TRBJ2-7, with D possibly TRBD1 on 5 matching bases. CDR1 and CDR2 (germline): SEHNR, FQNEAQ (reference sequence). This CDR3 comprises 13 residues. V shed 4 bases and J shed 1 base, with 8 bases lying between them. The CDR3 sequence is CASSSRQSYEQYF. The CDR3 DNA reads TGTGCCAGCAGCTCGCGACAGTCCTACGAGCAGTACTTC.

This chain joins TRBV28 and TRBJ2-1; 14 nucleotides line up with TRBD2. Germline V lookup: CDR1 MDHEN, CDR2 SYDVKM. This CDR3 comprises 16 residues. The junction had 5 bases not matched to a gene; V was cut back by 5 bases and J by 5 bases. DNA for the CDR3: TGTGCCAGCAGTCGACTAGCGGGAGGGTCCCACAATGAGCAGTTCTTC. Residues: CASSRLAGGSHNEQFF.

The chain links TRBV18 to TRBJ2-3; D remains unclear. Germline CDR1 KGHSH, CDR2 LQKENI. The CDR3 is 14 residues long. The ends were cut back, 4 bases at V and 1 base at J, with 9 bases in the middle. Here the CDR3 DNA reads TGTGCCAGCTCACAGGGTCTGGGCACAGATACGCAGTATTTT. Translating it yields CASSQGLGTDTQYF.

In its sample, this clone was seen a few times. The V gene is TRBV12-3 or TRBV12-4, the J gene TRBJ2-5; possible D gene TRBD2, 5 bases. The CDR3 covers 12 residues. Between the trimmed V and J ends, which lost 5 bases and 4 bases, there was a span of 8 bases. CDR3 region: CASSPRGETQYF. Written as DNA, the CDR3 is TGTGCCAGCAGTCCCCGGGGAGAGACCCAGTACTTC.

CDR3 DNA sequence: TGTGCCAGCAGCTTAGGGGGCAACTATGGCTACACCTTC. Its translation is CASSLGGNYGYTF. This chain links TRBV7-9 with TRBJ1-2; D perhaps matches TRBD1 (5 bases). The CDR3 loop spans 13 amino acids. Germline CDR1 reads SEHNR; CDR2 reads FQNEAQ (reference sequence). V lost 1 base, J lost 2 bases, and 5 bases lay in between.

The V gene is TRBV10-3, the J gene TRBJ2-1, with 11 nucleotides matching TRBD2. V was clipped by 0 bases and J by 4 bases; unmatched bases: 5. The CDR3 spans 17 residues. CDR1 is ENHRY and CDR2 is SYGVKD in the germline V gene. For the CDR3, the DNA is TGTGCCATCAGTGAGTCGTCCGGGACTAGCGGATACAATGAGCAGTTCTTC. Its protein product is CAISESSGTSGYNEQFF.

The chain uses TRBV5-3 and TRBJ1-5; tentative D call: TRBD1 (6 bases). TRBV5-3 is an ORF for which the function is uncertain. Trimming left V 4 bases short and J 0 bases short, with 17 bases between. The CDR3 totals 17 residues. CDR3: CARSEPPDRYSNQPQHF. CDR3 DNA: TGTGCCAGAAGCGAGCCCCCGGACAGATATAGCAATCAGCCCCAGCATTTT.

This clone was picked up one time. The chain carries TRBV18 and TRBJ1-5; 9 nucleotides align to TRBD1. With 3 bases clipped from V and 4 bases from J, the junction kept 7 bases outside the gene matches. Germline V gene sequence: CDR1 KGHSH, CDR2 LQKENI. The CDR3 loop spans 16 amino acids. The DNA of the CDR3 is TGTGCCAGCTCACCGGGGGACAGGGACTCTAATCAGCCCCAGCATTTT. It specifies CASSPGDRDSNQPQHF.

The rearrangement links TRBV20-1 to TRBJ1-5, with 9 bases aligning to TRBD1. With 3 bases clipped from V and 0 bases from J, the junction kept 9 bases outside the gene matches. CDR3 length: 17 residues. In germline, CDR1 is DFQATT, CDR2 SNEGSKA (reference sequence). The CDR3 is CSASSPDRGYSNQPQHF. The DNA for the CDR3 is TGCAGTGCTAGTTCCCCAGACAGGGGGTATAGCAATCAGCCCCAGCATTTT.

The chain is built from TRBV5-1 and TRBJ2-3, with 8 bases aligning to TRBD1. Per germline, CDR1 SGHRS and CDR2 YFSETQ. The V and J ends lost 1 base and 6 bases, in that order; junction bases with no gene match: 10. This CDR3 comprises 16 residues. In DNA form, the CDR3 reads TGCGCCAGCAGCTTGTCCCGGACAGGGTTTTCGGATACGCAGTATTTT. Its translation is CASSLSRTGFSDTQYF.

The V and J genes are TRBV28 and TRBJ2-2; 8 bases agree with TRBD1. Losses at the gene ends were 2 bases for V and 5 bases for J; bases not matched to a gene: 19. In germline, CDR1 is MDHEN, CDR2 SYDVKM. This CDR3 has 20 amino acids. DNA for the CDR3: TGTGCCAGCAGTTTACCTTCGACCCCCCTCGGGACAGGCATGACCGGGGAGCTGTTTTTT. Encoded protein: CASSLPSTPLGTGMTGELFF. The whole variable domain, filled in from reference TRBV28 and TRBJ2-2, reads DVKVTQSSRYLVKRTGEKVFLECVQDMDHENMFWYRQDPGLGLRLIYFSYDVKMKEKGDIPEGYSVSREKKERFSLILESASTNQTSMYLCASSLPSTPLGTGMTGELFFGEGSRLTVL.

The rearrangement uses TRBV4-1 and TRBJ1-2; weak D call: TRBD1 (5 bases). The V gene lost 4 bases and the J gene lost 8 bases, with 14 bases spanning the gap. CDR3 length: 13 amino acids. From germline, CDR1 is MGHRA and CDR2 YSYEKL. This chain's CDR3 is CASSLVLGEGYTF. The CDR3 coding sequence is TGCGCCAGCAGCCTCGTTTTGGGGGAGGGCTACACCTTC.

This chain joins TRBV10-3 and TRBJ2-3; 10 bases are shared with TRBD2. V was pared by 11 bases and J by 0 bases, with 5 bases of the junction left unmatched. CDR1 ENHRY and CDR2 SYGVKD come from the germline V gene. CDR3 length: 14 amino acids. This CDR3 is CACRTSGSTDTQYF. DNA of the CDR3: TGTGCCTGCCGGACTAGCGGAAGCACAGATACGCAGTATTTT.

The CDR3 DNA follows: TGCGCCAGCAGCTCCGGTATTTTGAATCAGCCCCAGCATTTT. Its protein is CASSSGILNQPQHF. J is TRBJ1-5 and V is TRBV5-1; no clear D gene. Looked up from germline, CDR1 is SGHRS and CDR2 is YFSETQ. This CDR3 is built from 14 residues. Trimming removed 3 bases from V and 4 bases from J, with 11 bases in between.

The rearrangement links TRBV7-9 to TRBJ2-5; D is unresolved. Per germline, CDR1 SEHNR and CDR2 FQNEAQ (reference sequence). Trimming left V 2 bases short and J 1 base short, with 14 bases between. The CDR3 spans 16 residues. CDR3 region: CASSLLGSGSQETQYF. DNA for the CDR3: TGTGCCAGCAGCTTACTGGGTTCTGGGTCCCAAGAGACCCAGTACTTC.

About this clone itself: The sample contains more than one DNA sequence encoding this CDR3. V is TRBV9 and J is TRBJ1-5; TRBD1 matches 8 bases. CDR3 length: 15 amino acids. Trimming took 0 bases from V and 6 from J; bases not matched to a gene: 5. Per the germline V gene, CDR1 is SGDLS and CDR2 is YYNGEE. CDR3: CASSVDGQGGQPQHF. CDR3 in DNA: TGTGCCAGCAGCGTAGATGGACAGGGTGGTCAGCCCCAGCATTTT.

V usage is TRBV28 and J usage is TRBJ1-3; D may be TRBD1 (5 bases). The CDR3 sequence is 17 residues long. V lost 5 bases and J 6 bases, leaving 23 bases between the germline ends. Germline assignment: CDR1 MDHEN and CDR2 SYDVKM. CDR3 nucleotide sequence: TGTGCCAGCAGTAGGGGTCGGGTGAAGGGCCTGCTAAACACCATATATTTT. Amino acid sequence: CASSRGRVKGLLNTIYF.

CDR3 in DNA: TGTGCCAGCAGTGAACTAGCGGGCTCCTACAATGAGCAGTTCTTC. Amino acid sequence: CASSELAGSYNEQFF. This chain joins TRBV6-1 and TRBJ2-1; TRBD2 matches 8 bases. The CDR3 loop spans 15 amino acids. With 2 bases clipped from V and 0 bases from J, the junction kept 0 bases outside the gene matches. Germline CDR1 reads MNHNS; CDR2 reads SASEGT.

The V and J genes are TRBV20-1 and TRBJ1-4; D call uncertain. The ends were cut back, 5 bases at V and 11 bases at J, with 9 bases in the middle. From germline, CDR1 is DFQATT and CDR2 SNEGSKA (reference sequence). This CDR3 contains 10 residues. Written as DNA, the CDR3 is TGCAGTGCTTTCCGGGAGAAACTGTTTTTT. Residues: CSAFREKLFF.

This chain uses TRBV5-1 with TRBJ2-2, with 15 bases aligning to TRBD2. This CDR3 region has 18 residues. V was pared by 0 bases and J by 5 bases, with 5 bases of the junction left unmatched. Germline CDR1 SGHRS, CDR2 YFSETQ. CDR3 bases: TGCGCCAGCAGCTTGGTTGGACTAGCGGGAGGGCGTACCGGGGAGCTGTTTTTT. Its protein product is CASSLVGLAGGRTGELFF.

The gene calls are TRBV25-1 and TRBJ1-3; 7 nucleotides line up with TRBD1. CDR1 is MGHDK and CDR2 is SYGVNS in the germline V gene. The CDR3 loop spans 14 amino acids. Trimming at V came to 3 bases and at J to 7 bases, leaving 6 bases not matched to a gene. CDR3 residues: CASSDLGQSNTIYF. CDR3 sequence (DNA): TGTGCCAGCAGTGACCTGGGACAGTCCAACACCATATATTTT.

This clone appeared once. J is TRBJ2-7 and V is TRBV3-1 (or the pseudogene TRBV3-2), with TRBD2 matching 13 bases. The CDR3 runs to 13 residues. After removal of 8 bases from V and 6 bases from J, the junction contained 4 bases not matched to a gene. Germline CDR1 LGHDT, CDR2 YNNKEL (reference sequence). CDR3 nucleotides: TGTGCCAGCGGACTAGCGGGAGTTGGCGAGCAGTACTTC. It yields the protein CASGLAGVGEQYF.

The chain joins TRBV12-3 or TRBV12-4 to TRBJ2-3, with D unclear. Trimming took 2 bases from V and 5 from J, leaving 8 bases between them. There are 13 residues in the CDR3. The CDR3: CASSLFSEDTQYF. In nucleotides, the CDR3 is TGTGCCAGCAGTTTATTTTCCGAAGATACGCAGTATTTT.

This rearrangement joins TRBV18 to TRBJ2-7; D ambiguous. The CDR3 consists of 13 residues. Trimming shortened V by 5 bases and J by 3 bases, and 11 bases separated the two germline ends. The germline V gene has CDR1 KGHSH and CDR2 LQKENI. The CDR3 here is CASSTDPFYEQYF. Written as DNA, the CDR3 is TGTGCCAGCTCAACTGACCCGTTCTACGAGCAGTACTTC.